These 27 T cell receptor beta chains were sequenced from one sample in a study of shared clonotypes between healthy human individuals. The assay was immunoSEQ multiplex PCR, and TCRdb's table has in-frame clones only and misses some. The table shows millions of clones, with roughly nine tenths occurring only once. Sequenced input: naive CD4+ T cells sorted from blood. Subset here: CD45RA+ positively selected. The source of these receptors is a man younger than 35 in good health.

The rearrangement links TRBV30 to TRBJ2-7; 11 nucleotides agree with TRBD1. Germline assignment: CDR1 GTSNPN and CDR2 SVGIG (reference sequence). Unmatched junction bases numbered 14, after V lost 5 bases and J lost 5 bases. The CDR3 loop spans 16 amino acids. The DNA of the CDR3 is TGTGCCTGGCTTCAAAAGGACAGGGGGCTACTGGACGAGCAGTACTTC. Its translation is CAWLQKDRGLLDEQYF.

The CDR3 sequence: CAWSATGVKGNQPQHF. The CDR3 DNA reads as TGTGCCTGGAGTGCGACAGGGGTTAAAGGCAATCAGCCCCAGCATTTT. This chain joins TRBV30 and TRBJ1-5, with 8 positions matching TRBD1. This CDR3 is 16 amino acids long. Germline assignment: CDR1 GTSNPN and CDR2 SVGIG (reference sequence). With 1 base clipped from V and 2 bases from J, the junction kept 7 bases outside the gene matches.

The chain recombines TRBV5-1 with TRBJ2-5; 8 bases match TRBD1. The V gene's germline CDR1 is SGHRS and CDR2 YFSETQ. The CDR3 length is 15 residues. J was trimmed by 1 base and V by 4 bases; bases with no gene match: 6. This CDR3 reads CASSPPTGAQETQYF. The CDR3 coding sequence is TGCGCCAGCAGCCCTCCGACAGGGGCCCAAGAGACCCAGTACTTC.

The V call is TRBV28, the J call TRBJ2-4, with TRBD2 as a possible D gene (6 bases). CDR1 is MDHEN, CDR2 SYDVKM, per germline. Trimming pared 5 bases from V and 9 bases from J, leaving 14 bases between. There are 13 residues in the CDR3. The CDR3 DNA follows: TGTGCCAGCAGTCCCGATACCGGGGGCATTCAGTACTTC. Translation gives CASSPDTGGIQYF.

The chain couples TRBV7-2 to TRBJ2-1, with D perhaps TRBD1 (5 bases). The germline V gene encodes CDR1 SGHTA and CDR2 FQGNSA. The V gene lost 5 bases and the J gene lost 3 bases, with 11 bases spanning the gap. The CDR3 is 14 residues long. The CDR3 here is CASSLRGHYNEQFF. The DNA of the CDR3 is TGTGCCAGCAGCCTTAGGGGCCACTACAATGAGCAGTTCTTC. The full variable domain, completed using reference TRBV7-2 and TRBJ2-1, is GAGVSQSPSNKVTEKGKDVELRCDPISGHTALYWYRQSLGQGLEFLIYFQGNSAPDKSGLPSDRFSAERTGGSVSTLTIQRTQQEDSAVYLCASSLRGHYNEQFFGPGTRLTVL.

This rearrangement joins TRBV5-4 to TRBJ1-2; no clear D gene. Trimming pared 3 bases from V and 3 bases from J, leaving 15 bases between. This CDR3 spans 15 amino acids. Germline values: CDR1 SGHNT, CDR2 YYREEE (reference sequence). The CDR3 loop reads CASSSGPRRDYGYTF. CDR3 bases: TGTGCCAGCAGCTCCGGGCCACGCAGAGACTATGGCTACACCTTC.

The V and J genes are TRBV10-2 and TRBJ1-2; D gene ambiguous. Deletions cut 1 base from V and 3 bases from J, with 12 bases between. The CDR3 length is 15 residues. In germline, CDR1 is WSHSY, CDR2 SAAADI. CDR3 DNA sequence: TGCGCCAGCAGTGAGTTAGGGCCGGGCGACTATGGCTACACCTTC. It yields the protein CASSELGPGDYGYTF.

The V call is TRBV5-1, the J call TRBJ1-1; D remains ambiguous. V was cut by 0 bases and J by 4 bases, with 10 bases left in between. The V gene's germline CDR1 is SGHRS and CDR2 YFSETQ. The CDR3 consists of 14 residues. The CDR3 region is CASSLAGSTTEAFF. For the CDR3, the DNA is TGCGCCAGCAGCTTGGCGGGGAGCACCACTGAAGCTTTCTTT.

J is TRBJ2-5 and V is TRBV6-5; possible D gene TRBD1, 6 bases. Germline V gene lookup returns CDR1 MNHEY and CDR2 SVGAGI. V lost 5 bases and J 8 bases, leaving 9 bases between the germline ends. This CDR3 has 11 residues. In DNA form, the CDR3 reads TGTGCCAGCAGTCAGGACAGTACCCAGTACTTC. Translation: CASSQDSTQYF.

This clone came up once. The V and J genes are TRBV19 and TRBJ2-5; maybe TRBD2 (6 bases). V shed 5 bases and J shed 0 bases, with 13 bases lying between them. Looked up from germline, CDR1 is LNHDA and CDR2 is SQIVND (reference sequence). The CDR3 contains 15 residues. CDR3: CASSPRRGDQETQYF. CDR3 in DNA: TGTGCCAGTAGTCCCCGGAGGGGCGACCAAGAGACCCAGTACTTC.

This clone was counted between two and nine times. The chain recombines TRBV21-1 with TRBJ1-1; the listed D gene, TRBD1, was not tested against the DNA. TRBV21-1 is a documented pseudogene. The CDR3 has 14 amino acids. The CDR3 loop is CARALQGPDTEAFF. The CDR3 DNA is TGTGCCAGAGCCCTACAGGGGCCGGACACTGAAGCTTTCTTT.

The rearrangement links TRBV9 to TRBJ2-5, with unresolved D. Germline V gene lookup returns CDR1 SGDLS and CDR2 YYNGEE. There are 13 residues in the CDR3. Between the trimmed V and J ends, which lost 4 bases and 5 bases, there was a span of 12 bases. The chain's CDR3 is CASSLTPRETQYF. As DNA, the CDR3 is TGTGCCAGCAGCCTGACACCACGGGAGACCCAGTACTTC.

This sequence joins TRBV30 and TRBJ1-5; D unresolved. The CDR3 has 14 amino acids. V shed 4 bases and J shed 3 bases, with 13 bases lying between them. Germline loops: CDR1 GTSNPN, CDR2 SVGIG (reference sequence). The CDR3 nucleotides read TGTGCCTGGAAAGCGGACGGAACCAATCAGCCCCAGCATTTT. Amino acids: CAWKADGTNQPQHF.

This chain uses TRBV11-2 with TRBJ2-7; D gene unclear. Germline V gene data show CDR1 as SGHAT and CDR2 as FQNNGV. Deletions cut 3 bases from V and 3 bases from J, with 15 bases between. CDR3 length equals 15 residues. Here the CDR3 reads CASSFTHARNYEQYF. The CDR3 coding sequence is TGTGCCAGCAGCTTTACACACGCGAGAAACTACGAGCAGTACTTC.

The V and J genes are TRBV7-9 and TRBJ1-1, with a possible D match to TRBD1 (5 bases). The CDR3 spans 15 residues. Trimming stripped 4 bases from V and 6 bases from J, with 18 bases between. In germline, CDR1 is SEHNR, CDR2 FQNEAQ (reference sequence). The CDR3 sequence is CASSSPGTSRAEAFF. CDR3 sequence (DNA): TGTGCCAGCAGCTCGCCGGGGACCTCACGCGCTGAAGCTTTCTTT.

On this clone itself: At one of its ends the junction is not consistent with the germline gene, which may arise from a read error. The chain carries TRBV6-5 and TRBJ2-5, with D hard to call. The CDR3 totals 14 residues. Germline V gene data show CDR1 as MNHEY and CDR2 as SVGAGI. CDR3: CASSPHSQQEIQYF. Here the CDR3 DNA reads TGTGCCAGCAGTCCCCATTCCCAGCAAGAGATCCAGTACTTC.

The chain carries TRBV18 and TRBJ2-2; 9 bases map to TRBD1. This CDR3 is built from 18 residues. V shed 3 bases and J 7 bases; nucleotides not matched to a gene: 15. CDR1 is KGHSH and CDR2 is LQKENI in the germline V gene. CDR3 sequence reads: CASSPEQGTGYYGGELFF. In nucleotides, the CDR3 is TGTGCCAGCTCACCGGAACAAGGGACAGGGTACTACGGCGGGGAGCTGTTTTTT.

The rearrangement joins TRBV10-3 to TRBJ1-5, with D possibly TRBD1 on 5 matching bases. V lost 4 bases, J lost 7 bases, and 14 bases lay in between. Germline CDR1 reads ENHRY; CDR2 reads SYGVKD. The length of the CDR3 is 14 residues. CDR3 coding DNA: TGTGCCATCAGTGCTGGGGTCAGGGAACAGCCCCAGCATTTT. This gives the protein CAISAGVREQPQHF.

The CDR3 DNA reads as TGTGCCAGCAGGCTGCAGGGGGTTCGCCTTGGCTACACCTTC. This codes for CASRLQGVRLGYTF. V and J are TRBV13 and TRBJ1-2, with TRBD1 matching over 7 bases. Germline values: CDR1 PRHDT, CDR2 FYEKMQ (reference sequence). The CDR3 is 14 amino acids. Germline trimming cut 6 bases from V and 7 bases from J; bases unmatched to any gene: 11.

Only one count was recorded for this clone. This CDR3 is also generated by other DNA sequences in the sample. Here the CDR3 DNA reads TGCAGTGCGCGGGACACCGGGGAGCTGTTTTTT. Translating gives CSARDTGELFF. V gene TRBV20-1 combines with J gene TRBJ2-2, with D perhaps matching TRBD2 (5 bases). The V gene lost 6 bases and the J gene lost 3 bases, with 5 bases spanning the gap. This CDR3 contains 11 residues. Per germline, CDR1 DFQATT and CDR2 SNEGSKA (reference sequence).

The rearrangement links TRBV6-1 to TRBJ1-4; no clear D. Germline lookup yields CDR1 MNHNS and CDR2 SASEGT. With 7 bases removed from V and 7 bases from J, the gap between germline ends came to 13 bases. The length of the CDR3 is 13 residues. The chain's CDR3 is CASTRAWTEKLFF. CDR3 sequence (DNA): TGTGCCAGCACACGAGCGTGGACTGAAAAACTGTTTTTT.

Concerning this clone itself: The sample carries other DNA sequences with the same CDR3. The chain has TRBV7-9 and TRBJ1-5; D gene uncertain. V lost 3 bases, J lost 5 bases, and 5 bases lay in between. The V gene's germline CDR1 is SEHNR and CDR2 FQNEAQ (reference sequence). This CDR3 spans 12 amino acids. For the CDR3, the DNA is TGTGCCAGCAGCTTTGGTGATCAGCCCCAGCATTTT. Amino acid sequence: CASSFGDQPQHF.

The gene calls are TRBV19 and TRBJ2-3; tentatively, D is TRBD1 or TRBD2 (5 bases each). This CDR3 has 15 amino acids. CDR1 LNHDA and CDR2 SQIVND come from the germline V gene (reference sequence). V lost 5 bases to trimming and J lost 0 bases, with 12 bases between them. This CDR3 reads CASSFGGESTDTQYF. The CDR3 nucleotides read TGTGCCAGTAGTTTTGGGGGAGAAAGCACAGATACGCAGTATTTT. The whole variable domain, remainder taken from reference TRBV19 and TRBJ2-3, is DGGITQSPKYLFRKEGQNVTLSCEQNLNHDAMYWYRQDPGQGLRLIYYSQIVNDFQKGDIAEGYSVSREKKESFPLTVTSAQKNPTAFYLCASSFGGESTDTQYFGPGTRLTVL.

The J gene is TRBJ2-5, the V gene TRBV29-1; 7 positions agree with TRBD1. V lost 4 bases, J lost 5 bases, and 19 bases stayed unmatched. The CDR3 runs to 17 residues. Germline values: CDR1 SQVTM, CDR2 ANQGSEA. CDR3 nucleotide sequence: TGCAGCGTTGTGTGGCAGGGGGTGATGGAGGTGTCGGAGACCCAGTACTTC. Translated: CSVVWQGVMEVSETQYF.

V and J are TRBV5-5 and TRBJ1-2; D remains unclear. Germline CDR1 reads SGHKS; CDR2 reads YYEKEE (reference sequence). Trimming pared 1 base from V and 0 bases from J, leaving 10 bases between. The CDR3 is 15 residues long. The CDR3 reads CASSLSTTSNYGYTF. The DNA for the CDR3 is TGTGCCAGCAGCTTGAGCACCACCTCTAACTATGGCTACACCTTC.

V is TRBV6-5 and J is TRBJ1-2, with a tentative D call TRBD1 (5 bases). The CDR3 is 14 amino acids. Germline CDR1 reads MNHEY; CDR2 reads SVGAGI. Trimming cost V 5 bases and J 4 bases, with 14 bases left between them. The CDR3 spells CASSATGTPYGYTF. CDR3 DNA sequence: TGTGCCAGCAGTGCGACCGGGACTCCCTATGGCTACACCTTC.

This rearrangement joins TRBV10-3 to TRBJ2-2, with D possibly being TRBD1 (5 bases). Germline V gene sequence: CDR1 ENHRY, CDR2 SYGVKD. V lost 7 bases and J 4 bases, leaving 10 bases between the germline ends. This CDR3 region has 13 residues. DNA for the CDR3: TGTGCCATCACCGCCGACAGCACCGGGGAGCTGTTTTTT. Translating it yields CAITADSTGELFF.